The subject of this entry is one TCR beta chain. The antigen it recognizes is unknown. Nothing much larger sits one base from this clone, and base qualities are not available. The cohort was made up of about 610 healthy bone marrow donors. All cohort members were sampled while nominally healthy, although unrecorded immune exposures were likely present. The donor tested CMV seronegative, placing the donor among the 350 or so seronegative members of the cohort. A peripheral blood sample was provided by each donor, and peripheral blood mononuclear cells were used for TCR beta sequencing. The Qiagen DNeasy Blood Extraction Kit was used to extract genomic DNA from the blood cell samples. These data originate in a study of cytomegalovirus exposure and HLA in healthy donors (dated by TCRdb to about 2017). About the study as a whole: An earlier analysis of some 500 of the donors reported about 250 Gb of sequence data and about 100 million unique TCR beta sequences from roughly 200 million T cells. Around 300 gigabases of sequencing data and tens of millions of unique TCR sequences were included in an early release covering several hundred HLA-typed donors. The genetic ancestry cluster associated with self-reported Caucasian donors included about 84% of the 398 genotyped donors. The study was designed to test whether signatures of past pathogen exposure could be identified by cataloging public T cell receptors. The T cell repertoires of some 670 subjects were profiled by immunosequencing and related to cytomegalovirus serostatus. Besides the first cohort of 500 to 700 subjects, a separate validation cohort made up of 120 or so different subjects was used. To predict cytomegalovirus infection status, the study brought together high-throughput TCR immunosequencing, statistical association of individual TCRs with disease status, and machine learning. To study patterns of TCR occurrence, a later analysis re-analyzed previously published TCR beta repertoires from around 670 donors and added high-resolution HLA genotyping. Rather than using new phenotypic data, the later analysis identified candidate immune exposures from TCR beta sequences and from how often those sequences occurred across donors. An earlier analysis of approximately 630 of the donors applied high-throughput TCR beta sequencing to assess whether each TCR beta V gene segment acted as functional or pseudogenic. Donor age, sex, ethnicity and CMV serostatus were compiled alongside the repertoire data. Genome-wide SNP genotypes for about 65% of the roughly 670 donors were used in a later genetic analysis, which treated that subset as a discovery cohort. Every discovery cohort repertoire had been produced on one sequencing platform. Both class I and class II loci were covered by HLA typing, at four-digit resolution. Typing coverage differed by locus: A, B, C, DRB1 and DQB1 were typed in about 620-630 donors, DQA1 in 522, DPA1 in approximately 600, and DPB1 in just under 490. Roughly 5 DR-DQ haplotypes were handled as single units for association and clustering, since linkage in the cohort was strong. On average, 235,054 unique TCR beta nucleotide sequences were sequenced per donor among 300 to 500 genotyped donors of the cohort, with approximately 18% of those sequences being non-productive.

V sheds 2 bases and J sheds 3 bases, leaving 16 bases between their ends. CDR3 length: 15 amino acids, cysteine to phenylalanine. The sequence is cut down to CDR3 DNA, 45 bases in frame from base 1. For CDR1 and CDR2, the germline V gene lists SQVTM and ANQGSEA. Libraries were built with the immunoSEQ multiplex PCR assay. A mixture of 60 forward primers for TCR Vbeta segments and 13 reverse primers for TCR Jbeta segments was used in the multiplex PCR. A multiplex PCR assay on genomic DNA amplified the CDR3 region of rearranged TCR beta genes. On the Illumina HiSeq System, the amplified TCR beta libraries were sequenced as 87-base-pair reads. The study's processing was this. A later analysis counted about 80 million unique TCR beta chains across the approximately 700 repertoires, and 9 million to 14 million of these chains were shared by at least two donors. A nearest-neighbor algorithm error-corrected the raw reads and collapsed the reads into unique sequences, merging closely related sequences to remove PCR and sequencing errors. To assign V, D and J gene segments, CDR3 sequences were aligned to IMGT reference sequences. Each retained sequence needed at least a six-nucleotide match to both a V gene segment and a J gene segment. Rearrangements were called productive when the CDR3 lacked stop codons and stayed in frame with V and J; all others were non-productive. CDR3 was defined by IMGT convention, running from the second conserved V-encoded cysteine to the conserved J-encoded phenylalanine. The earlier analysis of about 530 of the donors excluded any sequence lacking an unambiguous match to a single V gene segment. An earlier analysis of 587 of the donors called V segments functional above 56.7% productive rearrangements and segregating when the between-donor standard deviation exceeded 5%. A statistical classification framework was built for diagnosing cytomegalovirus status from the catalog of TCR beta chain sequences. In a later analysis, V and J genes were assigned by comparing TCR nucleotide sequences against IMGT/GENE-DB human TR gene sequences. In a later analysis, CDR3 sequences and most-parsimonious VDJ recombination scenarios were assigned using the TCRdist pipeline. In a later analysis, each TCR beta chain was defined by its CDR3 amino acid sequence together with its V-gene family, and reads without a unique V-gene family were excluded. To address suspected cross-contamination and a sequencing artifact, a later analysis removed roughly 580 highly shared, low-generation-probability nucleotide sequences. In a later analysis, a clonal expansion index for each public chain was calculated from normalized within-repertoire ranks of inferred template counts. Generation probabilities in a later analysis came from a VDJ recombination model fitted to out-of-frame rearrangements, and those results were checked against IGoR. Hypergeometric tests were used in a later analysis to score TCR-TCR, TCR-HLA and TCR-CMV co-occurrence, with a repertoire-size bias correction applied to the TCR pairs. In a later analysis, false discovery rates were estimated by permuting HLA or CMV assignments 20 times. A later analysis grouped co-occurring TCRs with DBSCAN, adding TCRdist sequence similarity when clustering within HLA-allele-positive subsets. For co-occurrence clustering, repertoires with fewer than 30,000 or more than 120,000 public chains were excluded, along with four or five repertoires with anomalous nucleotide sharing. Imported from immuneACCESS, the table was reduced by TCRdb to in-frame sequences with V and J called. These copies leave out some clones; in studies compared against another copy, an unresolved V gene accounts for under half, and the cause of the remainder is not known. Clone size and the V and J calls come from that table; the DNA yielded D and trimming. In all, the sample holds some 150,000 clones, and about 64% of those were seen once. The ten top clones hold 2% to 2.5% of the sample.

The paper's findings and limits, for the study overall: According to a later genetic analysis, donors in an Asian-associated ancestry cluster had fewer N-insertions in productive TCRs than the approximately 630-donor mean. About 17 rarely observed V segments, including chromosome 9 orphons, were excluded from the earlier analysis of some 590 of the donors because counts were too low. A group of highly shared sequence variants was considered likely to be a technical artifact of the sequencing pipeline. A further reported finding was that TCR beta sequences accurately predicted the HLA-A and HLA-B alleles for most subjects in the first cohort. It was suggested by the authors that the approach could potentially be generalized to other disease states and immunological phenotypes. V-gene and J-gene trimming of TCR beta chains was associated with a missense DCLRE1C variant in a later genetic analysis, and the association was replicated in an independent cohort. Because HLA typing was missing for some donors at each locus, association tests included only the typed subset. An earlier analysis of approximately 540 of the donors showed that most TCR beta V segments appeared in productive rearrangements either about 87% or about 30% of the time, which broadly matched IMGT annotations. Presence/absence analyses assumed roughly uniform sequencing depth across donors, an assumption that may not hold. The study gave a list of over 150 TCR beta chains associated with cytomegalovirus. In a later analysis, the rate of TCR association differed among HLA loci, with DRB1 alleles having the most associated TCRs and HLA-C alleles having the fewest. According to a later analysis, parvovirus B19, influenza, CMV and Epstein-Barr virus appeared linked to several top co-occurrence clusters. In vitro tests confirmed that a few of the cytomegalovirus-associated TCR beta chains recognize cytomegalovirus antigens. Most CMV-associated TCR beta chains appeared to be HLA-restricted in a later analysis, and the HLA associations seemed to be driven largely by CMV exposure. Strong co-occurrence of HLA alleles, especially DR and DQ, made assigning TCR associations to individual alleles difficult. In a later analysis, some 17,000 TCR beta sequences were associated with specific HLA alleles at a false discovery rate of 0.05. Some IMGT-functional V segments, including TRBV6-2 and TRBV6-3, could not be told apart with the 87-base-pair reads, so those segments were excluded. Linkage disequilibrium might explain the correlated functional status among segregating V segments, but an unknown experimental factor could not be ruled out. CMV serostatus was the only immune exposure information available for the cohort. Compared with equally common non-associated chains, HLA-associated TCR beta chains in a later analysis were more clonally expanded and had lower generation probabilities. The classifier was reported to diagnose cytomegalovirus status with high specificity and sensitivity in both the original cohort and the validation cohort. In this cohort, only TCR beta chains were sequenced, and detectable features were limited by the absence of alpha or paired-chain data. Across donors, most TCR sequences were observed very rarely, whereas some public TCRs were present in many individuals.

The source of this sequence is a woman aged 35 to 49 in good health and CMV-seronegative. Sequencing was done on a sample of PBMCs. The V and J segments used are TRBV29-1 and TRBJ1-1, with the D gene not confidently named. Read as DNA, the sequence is TGCAGCGTTGAAAAAGAACGGCTGCTAGACACTGAAGCTTTCTTT. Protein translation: CSVEKERLLDTEAFF.